This is a list of T cell receptor beta chains from one sample in a study of blood T cell repertoires in COVID-19. TCRdb's copy holds only in-frame clones and misses some; the assay was immunoSEQ multiplex PCR. The profile covers approximately 440,000 clones, with approximately 90% appearing a single time and under 0.75% taken by the ten largest. Source material: PBMCs or T cells enriched from blood (not recorded which). Receptors originate from a woman aged 18 to 35 who had recovered from COVID-19. Each CDR3 is given without its conserved first and last residue. The D gene is left open where the match is weak.

>12|TRBV5-5|.|TRBJ2-3
ASSLSGTLDTQY
>11|TRBV7-9|TRBD1|TRBJ1-1
ASSIQGDTEAF
>10|TRBV11-3|.|TRBJ2-3
ASSLGADTQY
>14|TRBV5-3|TRBD2|TRBJ2-3
ARVQLAGGHTDTQY
>13|TRBV6-5|TRBD2|TRBJ2-7
ASRVAVGGDYEQY
>14|TRBV4-2|TRBD2|TRBJ2-7
ASSQEASGGSYEQY
>11|TRBV19|TRBD1|TRBJ2-7
ASSIYRGNEQY
>12|TRBV19|.|TRBJ1-2
ASRTPRGRGSYT
>10|TRBV30|TRBD1|TRBJ1-2
AWSGTDYGYT
>12|TRBV4-2|.|TRBJ2-2
ASSHEGNTGELF
>15|TRBV5-1|TRBD1|TRBJ2-4
ASSLGQGALVEIIQY
>16|TRBV4-1|.|TRBJ1-5
ASSQDSYRANSNQPQH
>12|TRBV2|.|TRBJ2-3
ASSDLALTDTQY
>21|TRBV27|.|TRBJ2-7
ASSLSTGDPKTFTGRSIYEQY
>13|TRBV5-4|TRBD1|TRBJ1-2
ASSLNRGQNYGYT
>12|TRBV11-2|TRBD2|TRBJ2-3
ASSLRGVQDTQY
>14|TRBV7-9|.|TRBJ1-6
ASRRTEGSYNSPLH
>13|TRBV7-2|TRBD1|TRBJ2-7
ASSQYRQGHGEQY
>12|TRBV10-1|.|TRBJ2-2
ASSPRGFTGELF
>11|TRBV28|.|TRBJ1-2
ASSAGAESGYT
>10|TRBV2|.|TRBJ1-6
ASNLRNSPLH
>12|TRBV19|.|TRBJ2-7
ATSRTGITYEQY
>14|TRBV5-1|.|TRBJ1-3
ASSLEGGGRGNTIY
>14|TRBV5-1|.|TRBJ2-2
ASSHLRTENTGELF
>13|TRBV6-6|TRBD1|TRBJ2-7
ASSQTGGAFNEQY
>13|TRBV7-8|TRBD1|TRBJ1-1
ASSSGQGMNTEAF
>13|TRBV7-2|.|TRBJ2-2
ASSPRTENTGELF
>13|TRBV5-8|TRBD1|TRBJ2-1
ASSSTGKAYNEQF
>12|TRBV5-1|.|TRBJ2-7
ASQARDAYYEQY
>14|TRBV6-2/TRBV6-3|TRBD2|TRBJ2-7
ASSFPSSGGSYEQY
>15|TRBV9|.|TRBJ2-5
ASSPSVQTTLQETQY
>16|TRBV2|TRBD1|TRBJ1-4
ASSDPARGQSGGEKLF
>11|TRBV5-4|.|TRBJ2-1
ASIRQGYNEQF
>12|TRBV12-5|.|TRBJ1-1
ASGLDAGAHEAF
>12|TRBV5-1|.|TRBJ2-7
ASRDPTGGNEQY
>16|TRBV9|TRBD2|TRBJ2-1
ASSVAVGLAGVYNEQF
>11|TRBV6-2/TRBV6-3|.|TRBJ2-2
ASSSLNTGELF
>14|TRBV2|TRBD2|TRBJ2-3
ASSSLSGGITDTQY
>12|TRBV7-2|.|TRBJ1-1
ASSFVHTDTEAF
>10|TRBV5-6|.|TRBJ2-7
ASSAWPYEQY
>13|TRBV9|.|TRBJ1-6
ASSTSGGINSPLH
>13|TRBV6-1|.|TRBJ1-5
ASSEDRGFNQPQH
>13|TRBV18|.|TRBJ2-5
ASSPPARLQETQY
>13|TRBV15|.|TRBJ1-5
ATSRDRGEGRPQH
>12|TRBV6-6|.|TRBJ1-2
ASSYVETNYGYT
>14|TRBV5-1|.|TRBJ2-5
ASSLAVDAGQETQY
>12|TRBV11-2|.|TRBJ2-7
ASSLEQGPYEQY
>14|TRBV2|TRBD1|TRBJ2-3
ASSRDPTGSPDTQY
>13|TRBV5-1|TRBD1|TRBJ1-1
ASSIGQGDNTEAF
>12|TRBV2|.|TRBJ1-1
ASSGMGGNTEAF
>15|TRBV5-8|.|TRBJ2-5
ASSFILGQDFQETQY
>12|TRBV25-1|TRBD1|TRBJ1-2
ASSRQGGNYGYT
>10|TRBV29-1|.|TRBJ1-5
SVGEGDQPQH
>12|TRBV29-1|.|TRBJ1-1
SVESPGRSTEAF